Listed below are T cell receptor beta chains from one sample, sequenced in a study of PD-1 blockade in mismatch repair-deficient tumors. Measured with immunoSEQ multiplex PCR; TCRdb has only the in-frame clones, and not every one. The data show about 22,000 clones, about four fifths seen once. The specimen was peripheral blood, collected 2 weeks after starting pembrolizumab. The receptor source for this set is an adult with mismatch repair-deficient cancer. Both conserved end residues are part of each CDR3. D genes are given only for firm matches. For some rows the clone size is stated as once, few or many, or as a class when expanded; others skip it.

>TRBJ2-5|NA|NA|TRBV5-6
CASSLARETQYF
TGTGCCAGCAGCTTGGCCCGAGAGACCCAGTACTTC
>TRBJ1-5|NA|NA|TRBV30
CAWSARGDQPQHF
TGTGCCTGGAGTGCCCGGGGGGATCAGCCCCAGCATTTT
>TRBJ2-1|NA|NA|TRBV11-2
CASSRLGGGDNEQFF
TGTGCCAGCAGCCGTCTAGGAGGGGGGGACAATGAGCAGTTCTTC
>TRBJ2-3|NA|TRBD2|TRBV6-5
CASSYSPAGEGDTQYF
TGTGCCAGCAGTTACTCGCCAGCGGGAGAGGGAGATACGCAGTATTTT
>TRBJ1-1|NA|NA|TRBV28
CASSPGGRRDTEAFF
TGTGCCAGCAGTCCAGGAGGACGAAGGGACACTGAAGCTTTCTTT
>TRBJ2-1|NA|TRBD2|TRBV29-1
CSTGPGLAPDASYNEQFF
TGCAGCACAGGACCGGGACTAGCGCCTGACGCCTCCTACAATGAGCAGTTCTTC
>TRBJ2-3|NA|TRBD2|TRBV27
CASNPQLAGGRDTQYF
TGTGCCAGCAACCCTCAACTAGCGGGAGGTCGGGATACGCAGTATTTT
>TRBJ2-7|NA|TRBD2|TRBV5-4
CASSLTAGGSLQYF
TGTGCCAGCAGCTTGACAGCGGGAGGGTCGTTGCAGTACTTC
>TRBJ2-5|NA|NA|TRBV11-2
CASSLGEKETQYF
TGTGCCAGCAGCTTAGGCGAAAAAGAGACCCAGTACTTC
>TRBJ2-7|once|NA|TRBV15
CATSRGDTSPPYEQYF
TGTGCCACCAGCAGAGGGGACACCTCGCCCCCCTACGAGCAGTACTTC
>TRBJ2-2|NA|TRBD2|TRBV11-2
CASSLELTSGRDTGELFF
TGTGCCAGCAGCTTAGAGCTAACTAGCGGGAGGGATACCGGGGAGCTGTTTTTT
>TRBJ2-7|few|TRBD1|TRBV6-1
CASNRDRGAYEQYF
TGTGCCAGCAATAGGGACAGGGGGGCCTACGAGCAGTACTTC
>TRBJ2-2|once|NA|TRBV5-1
CASSLGQNTGELFF
TGCGCCAGCAGCTTGGGACAGAACACCGGGGAGCTGTTTTTT
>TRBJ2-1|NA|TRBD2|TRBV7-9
CASSLASGRSYNEQFF
TGTGCCAGCAGCTTAGCCAGCGGGAGGTCCTACAATGAGCAGTTCTTC
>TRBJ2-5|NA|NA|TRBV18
CASSPRGTRETQYF
TGTGCCAGCTCACCACGAGGGACGAGAGAGACCCAGTACTTC
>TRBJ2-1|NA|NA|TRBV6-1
CATPPKFNEQFF
TGTGCCACCCCGCCCAAATTCAATGAGCAGTTCTTC
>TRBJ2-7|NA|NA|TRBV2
CASSDPREASYEQYF
TGTGCCAGCAGTGACCCCAGGGAGGCCTCCTACGAGCAGTACTTC
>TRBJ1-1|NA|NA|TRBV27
CASSRGGVYDTEAFF
TGTGCCAGCTCCCGGGGGGGCGTTTATGACACTGAAGCTTTCTTT
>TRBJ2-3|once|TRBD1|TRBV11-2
CASSLEGQGRDTQYF
TGTGCCAGCAGCTTAGAGGGACAGGGAAGGGATACGCAGTATTTT
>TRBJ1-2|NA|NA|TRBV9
CASSVSSPFSRYTF
TGTGCCAGCAGCGTAAGCAGTCCCTTTTCGCGCTACACCTTC
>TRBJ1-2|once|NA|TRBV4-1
CASSPSGAADYGYTF
TGCGCCAGCAGCCCCTCAGGGGCAGCGGACTATGGCTACACCTTC
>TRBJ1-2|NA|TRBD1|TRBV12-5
CASALGQSKGYTF
TGTGCTAGTGCCCTGGGACAGTCTAAAGGCTACACCTTC
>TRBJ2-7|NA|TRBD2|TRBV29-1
CSVISGSSYEQYF
TGCAGCGTAATAAGCGGGAGCTCCTACGAGCAGTACTTC
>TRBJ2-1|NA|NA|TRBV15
CATSREPSREQFF
TGTGCCACCAGCAGAGAACCTTCCCGCGAGCAGTTCTTC
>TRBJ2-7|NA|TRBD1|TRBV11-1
CASSRGQVLTYEQYF
TGTGCCAGCAGCAGGGGACAGGTGCTGACCTACGAGCAGTACTTC
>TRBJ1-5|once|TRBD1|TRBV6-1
CASRANRGSNQPQHF
TGTGCCAGCAGGGCCAACAGGGGTAGCAATCAGCCCCAGCATTTT
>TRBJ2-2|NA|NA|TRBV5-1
CASSFDANTGELFF
TGCGCCAGCAGCTTTGATGCGAACACCGGGGAGCTGTTTTTT
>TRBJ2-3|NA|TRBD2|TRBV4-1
CASSQGGSGRVGTDTQYF
TGCGCCAGCAGCCAAGGGGGTAGCGGGAGGGTGGGCACAGATACGCAGTATTTT
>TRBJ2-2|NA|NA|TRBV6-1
CASKWSGGITGELFF
TGTGCCAGCAAGTGGTCGGGCGGTATCACCGGGGAGCTGTTTTTT
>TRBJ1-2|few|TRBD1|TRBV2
CASSESGQGWGYTF
TGTGCCAGCAGTGAATCGGGACAGGGCTGGGGCTACACCTTC
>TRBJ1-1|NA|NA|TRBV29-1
CSVESGWNTEAFF
TGCAGCGTTGAATCAGGATGGAACACTGAAGCTTTCTTT
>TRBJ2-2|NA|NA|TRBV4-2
CASSQDQAGPNTGELFF
TGTGCCAGCAGCCAAGACCAGGCGGGGCCGAACACCGGGGAGCTGTTTTTT
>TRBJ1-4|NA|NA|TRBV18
CASSPPTGGEKLFF
TGTGCCAGCTCACCACCGACAGGAGGTGAAAAACTGTTTTTT
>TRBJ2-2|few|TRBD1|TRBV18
CASSSQGAWGTGELFF
TGTGCCAGCTCATCGCAGGGGGCCTGGGGCACCGGGGAGCTGTTTTTT
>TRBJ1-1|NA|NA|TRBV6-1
CASSEVGNTEAFF
TGTGCCAGCAGTGAAGTTGGAAACACTGAAGCTTTCTTT
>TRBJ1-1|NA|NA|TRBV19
CASSLNGDTEAFF
TGTGCCAGTAGCCTGAATGGAGACACTGAAGCTTTCTTT
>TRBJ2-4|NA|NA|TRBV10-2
CASSTGINIQYF
TGCGCCAGCAGTACAGGGATAAACATTCAGTACTTC
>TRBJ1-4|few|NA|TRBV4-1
CASSQDPSLGEKLFF
TGCGCCAGCAGCCAAGATCCATCCCTGGGTGAAAAACTGTTTTTT
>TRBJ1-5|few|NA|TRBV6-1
CASSGTGNQPQHF
TGTGCCAGCAGTGGGACAGGCAATCAGCCCCAGCATTTT
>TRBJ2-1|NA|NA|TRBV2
CASTPSPLSDEQFF
TGTGCCAGCACGCCTAGCCCGTTATCCGATGAGCAGTTCTTC
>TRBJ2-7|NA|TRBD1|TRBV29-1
CSVWTGESYEQYF
TGCAGCGTTTGGACAGGCGAGTCCTACGAGCAGTACTTC
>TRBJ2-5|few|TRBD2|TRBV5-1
CASRSGLAGEGETQYF
TGCGCCAGCAGATCCGGACTAGCGGGAGAGGGGGAGACCCAGTACTTC
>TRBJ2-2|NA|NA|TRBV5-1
CASSESGGGFTGELFF
TGCGCCAGCAGCGAGTCAGGAGGCGGATTCACCGGGGAGCTGTTTTTT
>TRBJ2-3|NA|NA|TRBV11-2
CASSLDIQPTDTQYF
TGTGCCAGCAGCTTAGACATACAGCCCACAGATACGCAGTATTTT
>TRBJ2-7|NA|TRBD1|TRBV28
CASNSGQGAYEQYF
TGTGCCAGCAACTCGGGACAGGGGGCCTACGAGCAGTACTTC
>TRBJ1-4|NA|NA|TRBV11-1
CASSFGGDNEKLFF
TGTGCCAGCAGCTTCGGTGGGGATAATGAAAAACTGTTTTTT
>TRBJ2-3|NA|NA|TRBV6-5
CASSLRSTDTQYF
TGTGCCAGCAGCCTTAGGAGCACAGATACGCAGTATTTT
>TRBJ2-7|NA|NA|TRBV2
CASSELRGGEQYF
TGTGCCAGCAGTGAACTGAGGGGCGGCGAGCAGTACTTC
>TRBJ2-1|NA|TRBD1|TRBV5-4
CASSSYDRDEQFF
TGTGCCAGCAGCTCATACGACAGGGATGAGCAGTTCTTC
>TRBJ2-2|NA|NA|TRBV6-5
CASGNTGELFF
TGTGCCAGCGGAAACACCGGGGAGCTGTTTTTT
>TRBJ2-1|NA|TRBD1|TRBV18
CASSQGQGGSNEQFF
TGTGCCAGCTCACAAGGACAGGGGGGTAGCAATGAGCAGTTCTTC
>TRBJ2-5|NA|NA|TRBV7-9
CASSRLGGWETQYF
TGTGCCAGCAGCCGGTTGGGGGGCTGGGAGACCCAGTACTTC
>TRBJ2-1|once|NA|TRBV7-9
CASSLERSGGAILYNEQFF
TGTGCCAGCAGCTTAGAACGGAGTGGAGGGGCGATCCTTTACAATGAGCAGTTCTTC
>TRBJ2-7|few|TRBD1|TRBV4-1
CASRGTGAREQYF
TGCGCCAGCAGAGGGACAGGGGCGCGCGAGCAGTACTTC